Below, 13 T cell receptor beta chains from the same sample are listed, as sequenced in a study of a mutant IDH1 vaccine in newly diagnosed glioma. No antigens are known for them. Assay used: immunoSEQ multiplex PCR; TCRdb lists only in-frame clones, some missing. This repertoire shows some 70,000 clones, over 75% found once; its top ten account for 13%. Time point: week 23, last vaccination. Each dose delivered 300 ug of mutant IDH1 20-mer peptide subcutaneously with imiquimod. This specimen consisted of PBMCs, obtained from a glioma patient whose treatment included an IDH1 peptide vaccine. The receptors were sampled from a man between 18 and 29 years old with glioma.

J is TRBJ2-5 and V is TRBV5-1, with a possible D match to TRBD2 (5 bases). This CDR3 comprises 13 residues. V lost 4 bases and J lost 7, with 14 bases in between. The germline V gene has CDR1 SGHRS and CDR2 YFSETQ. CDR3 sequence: CASSPEGPRTQYF. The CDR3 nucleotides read TGCGCCAGCAGCCCTGAGGGCCCCAGGACCCAGTACTTC.

CDR3 region: CASSLAIGGDEKLFF. The CDR3 DNA follows: TGTGCCAGCAGCTTAGCCATAGGGGGGGATGAAAAACTGTTTTTT. The J gene is TRBJ1-4, the V gene TRBV7-2; D may be TRBD1 (6 bases). The CDR3 length is 15 residues. Germline V lookup: CDR1 SGHTA, CDR2 FQGNSA. Trimming took off 0 bases at V and 6 bases at J, with 11 bases between the two ends.

This CDR3 reads CASSLSSGVKREQYF. CDR3 sequence (DNA): TGTGCCAGCAGCTTATCAAGTGGGGTTAAACGCGAGCAGTACTTC. The chain is built from TRBV7-2 and TRBJ2-7; D gene ambiguous. Trimming left V 2 bases short and J 6 bases short, with 17 bases between. This CDR3 spans 15 amino acids. The V gene's germline CDR1 is SGHTA and CDR2 FQGNSA.

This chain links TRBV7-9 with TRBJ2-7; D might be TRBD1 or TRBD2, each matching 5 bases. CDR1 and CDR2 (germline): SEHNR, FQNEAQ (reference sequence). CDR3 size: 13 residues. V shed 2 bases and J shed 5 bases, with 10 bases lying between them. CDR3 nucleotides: TGTGCCAGCAGCTTATTGATGGGGGACGAGCAGTACTTC. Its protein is CASSLLMGDEQYF.

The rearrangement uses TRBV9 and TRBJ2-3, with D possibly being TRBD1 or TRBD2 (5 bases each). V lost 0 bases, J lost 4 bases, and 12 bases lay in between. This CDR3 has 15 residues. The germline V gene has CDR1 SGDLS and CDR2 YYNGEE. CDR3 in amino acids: CASSVARESSDTQYF. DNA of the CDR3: TGTGCCAGCAGCGTAGCCAGGGAGTCTTCAGATACGCAGTATTTT.

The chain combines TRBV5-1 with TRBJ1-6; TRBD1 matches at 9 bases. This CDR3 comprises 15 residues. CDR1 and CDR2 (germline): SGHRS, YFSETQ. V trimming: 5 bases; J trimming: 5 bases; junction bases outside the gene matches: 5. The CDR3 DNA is TGCGCCAGCAGACTCAGACAGGGGGATAATTCACCCCTCCACTTT. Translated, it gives CASRLRQGDNSPLHF.

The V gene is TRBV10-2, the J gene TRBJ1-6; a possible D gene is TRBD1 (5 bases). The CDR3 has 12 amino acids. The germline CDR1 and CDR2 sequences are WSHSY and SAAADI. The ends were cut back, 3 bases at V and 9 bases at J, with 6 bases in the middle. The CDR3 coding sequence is TGCGCCAGCAGTGAAAGGGGTTCACCCCTCCACTTT. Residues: CASSERGSPLHF.

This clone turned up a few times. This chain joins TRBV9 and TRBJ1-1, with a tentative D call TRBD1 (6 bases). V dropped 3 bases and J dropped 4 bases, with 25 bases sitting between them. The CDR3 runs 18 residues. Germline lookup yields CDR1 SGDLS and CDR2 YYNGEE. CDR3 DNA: TGTGCCAGCAGCGCCCTTCCCGCAGGGGTACAGGGAGGCACTGAAGCTTTCTTT. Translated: CASSALPAGVQGGTEAFF.

The CDR3 sequence is CASSPGLYGYTF. In DNA, the CDR3 is TGTGCCAGCAGCCCAGGTCTGTATGGCTACACCTTC. The chain links TRBV9 to TRBJ1-2; D not certain. Germline V gene data show CDR1 as SGDLS and CDR2 as YYNGEE. This CDR3 is built from 12 residues. V dropped 4 bases and J dropped 5 bases, with 9 bases sitting between them.

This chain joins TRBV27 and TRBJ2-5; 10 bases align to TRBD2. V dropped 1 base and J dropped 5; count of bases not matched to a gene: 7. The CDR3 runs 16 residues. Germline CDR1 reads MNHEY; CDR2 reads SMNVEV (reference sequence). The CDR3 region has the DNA TGTGCCAGCAGTTTATTGGCTAGCGGGAGCGGGGAGACCCAGTACTTC. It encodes CASSLLASGSGETQYF.

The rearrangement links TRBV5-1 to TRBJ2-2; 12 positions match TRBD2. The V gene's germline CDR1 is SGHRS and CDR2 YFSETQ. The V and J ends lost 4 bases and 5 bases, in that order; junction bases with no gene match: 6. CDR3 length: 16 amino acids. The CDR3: CASSPGLAGRTGELFF. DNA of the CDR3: TGCGCCAGCAGCCCCGGACTAGCGGGGAGGACCGGGGAGCTGTTTTTT.

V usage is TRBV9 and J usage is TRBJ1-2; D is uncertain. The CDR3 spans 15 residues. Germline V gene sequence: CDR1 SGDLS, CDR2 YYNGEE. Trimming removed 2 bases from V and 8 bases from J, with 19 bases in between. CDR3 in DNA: TGTGCCAGCAGCGTGAATAGAGAGCACAGTGGCGGCTACACCTTC. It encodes CASSVNREHSGGYTF. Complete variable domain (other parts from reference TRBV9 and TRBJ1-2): DSGVTQTPKHLITATGQRVTLRCSPRSGDLSVYWYQQSLDQGLQFLIQYYNGEERAKGNILERFSAQQFPDLHSELNLSSLELGDSALYFCASSVNREHSGGYTFGSGTRLTVV.

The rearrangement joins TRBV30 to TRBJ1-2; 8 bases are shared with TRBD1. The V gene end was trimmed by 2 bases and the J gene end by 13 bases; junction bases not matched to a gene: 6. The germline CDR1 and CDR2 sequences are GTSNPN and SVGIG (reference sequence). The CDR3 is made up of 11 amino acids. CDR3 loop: CAWSRRGTGTF. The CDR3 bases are TGTGCCTGGAGTAGAAGGGGGACAGGCACCTTC.